Described below is a single T cell receptor beta chain sequence and its context. The repertoire was sequenced with immunoSEQ multiplex PCR; TCRdb's copy has only in-frame clones and lacks some. The sample lists about 13,000 clones; around 90% were seen once. The data derive from a study of preoperative IRX-2 immunotherapy in early breast cancer. Treatment in this sample: preoperative locoregional IRX-2 cytokine immunotherapy. Patients received preoperative, locoregional IRX-2 cytokine immunotherapy in a phase Ib study. Collection took place from a patient treated with IRX-2 immunotherapy. The TCR comes from a human donor with breast cancer.

The CDR3 DNA sequence: TGCGCCAGCAGCCAAGTAGAGATACGAGGGAACGAGCAGTTCTTC. Translating gives CASSQVEIRGNEQFF. This chain connects TRBV4-1 to TRBJ2-1; D is possibly TRBD2 (5 bases). Germline V lookup: CDR1 MGHRA, CDR2 YSYEKL. This CDR3 is built from 15 residues. V shed 1 base and J shed 10 bases, with 17 bases lying between them.